The entry below describes one T cell receptor (beta chain). The germline CDR1 and CDR2 sequences are SGDLS and YYNGEE. The junction had 8 bases not matched to a gene; V was cut back by 0 bases and J by 2 bases. There are 16 residues in the CDR3. This sample is drawn from a study of blood T cell repertoires in COVID-19. Overall study context: Italy, Spain and the United States were the sources of the convalescent and acute COVID-19 samples. Sample material is recorded as cDNA or gDNA derived from T cells, B-cell-depleted T cells, or PBMCs.

In the authors' workflow: Using reference gene primer amplification, nucleated cell counts were estimated. Assay used: immunoSEQ multiplex PCR; TCRdb lists only in-frame clones, some missing. The DNA gave D and trimming, while V, J and clone size come from that table. The sample records hundreds of thousands of clones, approximately 90% being singletons. The source is a man aged 35-49 years with acute or convalescent COVID-19. The chain recombines TRBV9 with TRBJ2-7; 7 positions match TRBD2. Sequencing used peripheral blood. This CDR3 reads CASSVGGSGFAYEQYF. As DNA, the CDR3 is TGTGCCAGCAGCGTAGGAGGTAGCGGGTTTGCCTACGAGCAGTACTTC.